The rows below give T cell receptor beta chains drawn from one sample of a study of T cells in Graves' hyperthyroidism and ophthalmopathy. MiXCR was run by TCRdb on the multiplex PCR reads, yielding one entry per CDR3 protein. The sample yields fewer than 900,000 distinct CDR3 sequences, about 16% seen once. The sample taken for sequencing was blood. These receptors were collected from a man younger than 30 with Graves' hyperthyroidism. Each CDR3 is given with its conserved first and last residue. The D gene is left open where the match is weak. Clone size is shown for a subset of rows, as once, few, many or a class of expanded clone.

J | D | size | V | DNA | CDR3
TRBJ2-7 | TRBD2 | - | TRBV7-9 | TGTGCCAGCAGTGACAGCGGGAGAGTTAACGAGCAGTACTTC | CASSDSGRVNEQYF
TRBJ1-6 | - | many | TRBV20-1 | TGCAGTGCCCCGACCGCGAGCTCCTATAATTCACCCCTCCACTTT | CSAPTASSYNSPLHF
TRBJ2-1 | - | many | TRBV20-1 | TGCAGTGCTAGATCGGGGGACAATGAGCAGTTCTTC | CSARSGDNEQFF
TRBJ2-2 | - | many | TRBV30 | TGTGCCTGGAGTAGGTTGACAGGGGAGCTGTTTTTT | CAWSRLTGELFF
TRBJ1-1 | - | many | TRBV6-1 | TGTGCCAGCAGTGATCGTAAGGGGTTGATGAACACTGAAGCTTTCTTT | CASSDRKGLMNTEAFF
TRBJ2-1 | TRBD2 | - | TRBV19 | TGTGCCAGTAGTACCCTCCCCTTGGTAGCGGGAACCGATGAGCAGTTCTTC | CASSTLPLVAGTDEQFF
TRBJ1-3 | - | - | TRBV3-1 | TGTGCCAGCAGCCCCTCTCTCATCTCTGGAAACACCATATATTTT | CASSPSLISGNTIYF
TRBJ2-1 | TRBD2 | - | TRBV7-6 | TGTGCCAGCAGCCCCGGGCTAGCGGGAGTGCATGAGCAGTTCTTC | CASSPGLAGVHEQFF
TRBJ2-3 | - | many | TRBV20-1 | TGCAGTGCTAGTAGCCAGAGAGATACGCAGTATTTT | CSASSQRDTQYF
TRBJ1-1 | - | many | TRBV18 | TGTGCCGGTCGGGCCGCAGACACTGAAGCTTTCTTT | CAGRAADTEAFF
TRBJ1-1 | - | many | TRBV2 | TGTGCCAGTGGCGCCCGGACGGACGGGACAGCTTTCTTT | CASGARTDGTAFF
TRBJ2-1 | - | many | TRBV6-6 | TGTGCCAGCAGTTACTCCTCGGACCCGAGCTCCTACAATGAGCAGTTCTTC | CASSYSSDPSSYNEQFF
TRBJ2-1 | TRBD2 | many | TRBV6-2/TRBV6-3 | TGTGCCAGCAGCCCCGGCTATGCGGGAGCTGAGCAGTTCTTC | CASSPGYAGAEQFF
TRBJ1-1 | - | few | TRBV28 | TGTGCCAGCAGTATACCGGGACGGGGCATTCAGGCTTTCTTT | CASSIPGRGIQAFF
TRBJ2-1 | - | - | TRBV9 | TGTGCCAGCAGCGTAGCTAGTGGGTATGAGCAGTTCTTC | CASSVASGYEQFF
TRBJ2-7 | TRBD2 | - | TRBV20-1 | TGCAGTGCTAGTTGGGGCGGGAGGGCAGGCAAAGAGCAGTACTTC | CSASWGGRAGKEQYF
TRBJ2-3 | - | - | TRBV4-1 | TGCGCCAGCAGCCTTATCGTCACATCAGATACGCAGTATTTT | CASSLIVTSDTQYF
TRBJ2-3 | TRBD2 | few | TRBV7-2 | TGTGCCAGCAGCTTAGAACTAGCGGGTCTCCCGCAGTATTTT | CASSLELAGLPQYF
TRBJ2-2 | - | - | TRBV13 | TGTGCCAGCAGCTCTCAACCAGGGTTGGGCACCGGGGAGCTGTTTTTT | CASSSQPGLGTGELFF
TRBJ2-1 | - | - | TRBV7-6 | TGTGCCAGCAGCTTAGCTGTTGTTAGCCGAAGCTCCTACAATGAGCAGTTCTTC | CASSLAVVSRSSYNEQFF
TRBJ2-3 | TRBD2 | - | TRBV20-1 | TGCAGTGCTGAACCGGGACTAGCCGTTGATACGCAGTATTTT | CSAEPGLAVDTQYF
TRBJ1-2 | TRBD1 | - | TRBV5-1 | TGCGCCAGCAGCGGGAGGACAGGGAACTATGGCTACACCTTC | CASSGRTGNYGYTF
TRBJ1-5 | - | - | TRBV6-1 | TGTGCCAGCAGAGCCCCGGGGGATAGCAATCAGCCCCAGCATTTT | CASRAPGDSNQPQHF
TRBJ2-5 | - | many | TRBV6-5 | TGTGCCAGCAGGTACTCAAGTTGGGCGCAAGAGACCCAGTACTTC | CASRYSSWAQETQYF
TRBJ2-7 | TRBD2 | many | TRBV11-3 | TGTGCCAGCAGTTTGGGACTAGTAGACGAGCAGTACTTC | CASSLGLVDEQYF
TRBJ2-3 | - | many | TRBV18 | TGTGCCAGCTCACCACTTGGGCGGGCAGATACGCAGTATTTT | CASSPLGRADTQYF
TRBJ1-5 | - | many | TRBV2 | TGTGCCAGCAGTGAAGCGGACCGCTACAATCAGCCCCAGCATTTT | CASSEADRYNQPQHF
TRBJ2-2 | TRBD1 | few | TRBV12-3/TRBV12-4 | TGTGCCAGCAGTCCGGACAGGGTAAACACCGGGGAGCTGTTTTTT | CASSPDRVNTGELFF